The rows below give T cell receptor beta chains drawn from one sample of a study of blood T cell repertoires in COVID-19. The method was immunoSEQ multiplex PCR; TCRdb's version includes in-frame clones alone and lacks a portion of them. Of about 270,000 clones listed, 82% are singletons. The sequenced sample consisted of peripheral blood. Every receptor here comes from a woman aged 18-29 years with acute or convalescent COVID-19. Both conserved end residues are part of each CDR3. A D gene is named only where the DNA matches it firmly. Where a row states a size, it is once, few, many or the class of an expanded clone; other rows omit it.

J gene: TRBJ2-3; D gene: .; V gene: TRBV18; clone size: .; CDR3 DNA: TGTGCCAGCTCACCACCCCTACAGGTAGTCGCAGATACGCAGTATTTT; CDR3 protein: CASSPPLQVVADTQYF
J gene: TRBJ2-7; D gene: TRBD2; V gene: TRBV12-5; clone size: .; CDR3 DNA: TGTGCTAGTGGTCCAATCTTAGCGGGGGACGTTTACGAGCAGTACTTC; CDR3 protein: CASGPILAGDVYEQYF
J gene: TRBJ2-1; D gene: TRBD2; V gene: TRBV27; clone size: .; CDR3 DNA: TGTGCCAGCAGTTTAGGCCCGTCTGGGCGGGAGCTTTACAATGAGCAGTTCTTC; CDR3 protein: CASSLGPSGRELYNEQFF
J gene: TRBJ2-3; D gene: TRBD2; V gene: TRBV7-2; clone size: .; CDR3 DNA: TGTGCCAGCAGCTTAGGTGCCGGGACTAGCGGGAGAAAAGATACGCAGTATTTT; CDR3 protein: CASSLGAGTSGRKDTQYF
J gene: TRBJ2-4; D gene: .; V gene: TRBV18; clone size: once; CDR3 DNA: TGTGCCAGCTCCTCACAGGGTTCGGGGGCCAAAAACATTCAGTACTTC; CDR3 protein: CASSSQGSGAKNIQYF
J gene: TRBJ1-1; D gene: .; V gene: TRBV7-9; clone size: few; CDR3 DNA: TGTGCCACCACGGGCCCTCTGGCCACCCTGAACACTGAAGCTTTCTTT; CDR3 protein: CATTGPLATLNTEAFF
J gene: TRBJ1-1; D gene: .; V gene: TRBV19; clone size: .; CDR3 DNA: TGTGCCAGTAGTATAGGAATAGGACAGCCGAACACTGAAGCTTTCTTT; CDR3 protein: CASSIGIGQPNTEAFF
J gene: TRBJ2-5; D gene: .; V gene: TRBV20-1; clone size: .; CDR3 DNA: TGCAGTGCTAGTATGGTTAGCAGTGAGACCCAGTACTTC; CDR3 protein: CSASMVSSETQYF
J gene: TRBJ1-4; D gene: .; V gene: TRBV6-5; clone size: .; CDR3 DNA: TGTGCCAGCAGTACTAACCTCAATGAAAAACTGTTTTTT; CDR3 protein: CASSTNLNEKLFF
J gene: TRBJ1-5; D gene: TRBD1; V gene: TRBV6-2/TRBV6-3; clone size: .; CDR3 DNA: TGTGCCAGCAGCCTAAGGACAGGGCCGAATCAGCCCCAGCATTTT; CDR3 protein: CASSLRTGPNQPQHF
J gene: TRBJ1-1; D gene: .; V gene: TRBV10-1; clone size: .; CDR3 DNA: TGCGCCAGCTCTGGACAATCGAACGCTGAAGCTTTCTTT; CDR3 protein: CASSGQSNAEAFF
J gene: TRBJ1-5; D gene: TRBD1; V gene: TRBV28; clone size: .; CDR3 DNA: TGTGCCAGCAGTGCCGACAGGGGGGATCAGCCCCAGCATTTT; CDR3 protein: CASSADRGDQPQHF
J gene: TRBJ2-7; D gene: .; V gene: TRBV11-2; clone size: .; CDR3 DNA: TGTGCCAGCAGCTTAGAGGGCTGGGGGCAGATCTACGAGCAGTACTTC; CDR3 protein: CASSLEGWGQIYEQYF
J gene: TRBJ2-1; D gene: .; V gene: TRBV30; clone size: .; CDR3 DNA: TGTGCCTGGAGTGAGGGACTTGGGTGGAATGAGCAGTTCTTC; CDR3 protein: CAWSEGLGWNEQFF
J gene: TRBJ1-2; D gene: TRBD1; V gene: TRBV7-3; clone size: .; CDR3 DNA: TGTGCCAGCAGCTTAACTGGGACAGACTATGGCTACACCTTC; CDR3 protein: CASSLTGTDYGYTF
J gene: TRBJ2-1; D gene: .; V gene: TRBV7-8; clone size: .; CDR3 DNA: TGTGCCAGCAGCTTACGGGAATTTCGAGCCAATGAGCAGTTCTTC; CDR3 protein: CASSLREFRANEQFF
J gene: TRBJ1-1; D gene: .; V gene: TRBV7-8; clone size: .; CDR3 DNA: TGTGCCAGCATCGATGTCTCCAGCGCTGAAGCTTTCTTT; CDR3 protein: CASIDVSSAEAFF
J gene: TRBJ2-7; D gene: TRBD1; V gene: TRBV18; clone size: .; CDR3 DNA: TGTGCCAGCTCACCCACGACAGGGGACTCCTACGAGCAGTACTTC; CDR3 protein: CASSPTTGDSYEQYF
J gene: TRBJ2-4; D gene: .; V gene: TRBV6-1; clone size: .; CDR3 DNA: TGTGCCAGCAGTGATTCCGGGAAGATAGGCATTCAGTACTTC; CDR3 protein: CASSDSGKIGIQYF
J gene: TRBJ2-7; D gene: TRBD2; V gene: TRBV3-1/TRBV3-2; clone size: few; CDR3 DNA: TGTGCCAGCAGCCAAGATCTCGCGGGAGCAGGCGAGCAGTACTTC; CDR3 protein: CASSQDLAGAGEQYF
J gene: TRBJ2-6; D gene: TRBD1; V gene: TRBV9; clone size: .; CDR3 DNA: TGTGCCAGCAGCGCTGGGACAGGGGTTTCTGGGGCCAACGTCCTGACTTTC; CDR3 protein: CASSAGTGVSGANVLTF
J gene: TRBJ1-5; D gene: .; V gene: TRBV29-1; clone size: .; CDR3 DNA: TGCAGCGTTGGAGCGGGAAATCAGCCCCAGCATTTT; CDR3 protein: CSVGAGNQPQHF
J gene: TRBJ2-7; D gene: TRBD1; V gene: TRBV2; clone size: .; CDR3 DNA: TGTGCCAGCAGTTTCCCGGGACAGCCCCTCTACGAGCAGTACTTC; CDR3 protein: CASSFPGQPLYEQYF
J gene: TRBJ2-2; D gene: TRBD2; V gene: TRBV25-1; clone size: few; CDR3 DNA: TGTGCCAGCACCGGGACTAGAGGCACCGGGGAGCTGTTTTTT; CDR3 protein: CASTGTRGTGELFF
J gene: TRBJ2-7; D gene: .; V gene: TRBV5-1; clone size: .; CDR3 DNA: TGCGCCAGCAGCCTAGGAGGACTGTGGGACGAGCAGTACTTC; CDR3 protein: CASSLGGLWDEQYF
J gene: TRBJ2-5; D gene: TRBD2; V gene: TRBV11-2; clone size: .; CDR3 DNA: TGTGCCAGCAGCTTAATTGCCGGCGGGGGGTGGGAGACCCAGTACTTC; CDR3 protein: CASSLIAGGGWETQYF
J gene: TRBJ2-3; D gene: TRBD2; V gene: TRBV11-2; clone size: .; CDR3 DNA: TGTGCCAGCAGCTTCCTCCGACTAGCGGGGCAAAACACAGATACGCAGTATTTT; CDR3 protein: CASSFLRLAGQNTDTQYF
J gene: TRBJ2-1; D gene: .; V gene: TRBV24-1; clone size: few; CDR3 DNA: TGTGCCACCAGTGATCCCTCTCCACCCCAGGAGCAGTTCTTC; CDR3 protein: CATSDPSPPQEQFF
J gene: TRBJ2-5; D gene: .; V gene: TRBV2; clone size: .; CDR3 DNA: TGTGCCAGCAGTGAAGCGGTCGGTGCCCCCCGCGAGACCCAGTACTTC; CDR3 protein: CASSEAVGAPRETQYF
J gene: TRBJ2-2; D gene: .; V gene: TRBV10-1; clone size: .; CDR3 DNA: TGCGCCAGCAGTGAGTCAAGGGCTTATAGGGGGAGGGGGAACACCGGGGAGCTGTTTTTT; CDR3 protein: CASSESRAYRGRGNTGELFF
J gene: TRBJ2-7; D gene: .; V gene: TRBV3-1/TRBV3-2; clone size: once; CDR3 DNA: TGTGCCAGCAGCCAGGGACTCCGATGGGAGCAGTACTTC; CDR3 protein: CASSQGLRWEQYF
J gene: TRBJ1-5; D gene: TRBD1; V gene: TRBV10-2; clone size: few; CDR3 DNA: TGCGCCAGCGGGGGACAGGGCCAACAGCCCCAGCATTTT; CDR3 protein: CASGGQGQQPQHF
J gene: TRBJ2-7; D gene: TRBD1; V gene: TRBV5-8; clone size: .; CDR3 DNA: TGTGCCAGCAGCCCCAGACCGACAGGGGGCATCTACGAGCAGTACTTC; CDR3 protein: CASSPRPTGGIYEQYF
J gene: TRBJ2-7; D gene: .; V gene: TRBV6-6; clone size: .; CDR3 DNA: TGTGCCAGCAGTTACTCGACTACTATTTCCTACGAGCAGTACTTC; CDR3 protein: CASSYSTTISYEQYF
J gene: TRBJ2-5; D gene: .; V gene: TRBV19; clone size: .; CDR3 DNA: TGTGCCAGTAGTATCGGCGGGACAGTACTTCAAGAGACCCAGTACTTC; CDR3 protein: CASSIGGTVLQETQYF
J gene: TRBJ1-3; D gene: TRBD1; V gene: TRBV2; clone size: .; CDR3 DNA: TGTGCCAGCAGTGAGACAGGGAACTCTGGAAACACCATATATTTT; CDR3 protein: CASSETGNSGNTIYF
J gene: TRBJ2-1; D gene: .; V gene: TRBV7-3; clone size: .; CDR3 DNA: TGTGCCAGCAGCTTGGGGCTATACAATGAGCAGTTCTTC; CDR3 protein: CASSLGLYNEQFF
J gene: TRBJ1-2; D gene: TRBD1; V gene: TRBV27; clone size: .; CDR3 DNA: TGTGCCAGCAGTTTAAGACAGGGTTTTTATCTTGGCTACACCTTC; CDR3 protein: CASSLRQGFYLGYTF
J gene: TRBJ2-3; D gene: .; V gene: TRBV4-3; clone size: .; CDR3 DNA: TGCGCCAGCAGCCAAGACTCCGGGACTTACAGCACAGATACGCAGTATTTT; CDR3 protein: CASSQDSGTYSTDTQYF
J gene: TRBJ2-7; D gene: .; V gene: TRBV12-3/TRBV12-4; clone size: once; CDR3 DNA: TGTGCCAGCAGCGAACAGTACTACGAGCAGTACTTC; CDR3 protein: CASSEQYYEQYF
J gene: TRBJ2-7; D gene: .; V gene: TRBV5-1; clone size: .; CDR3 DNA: TGCGCCAGCAGCTTGGTAGGACTCGAGCAGTACTTC; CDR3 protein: CASSLVGLEQYF
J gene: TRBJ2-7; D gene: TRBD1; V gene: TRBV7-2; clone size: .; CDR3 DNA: TGTGCCAGCAGCACGGGACAGGGGATTAGCTCCTACGAGCAGTACTTC; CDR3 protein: CASSTGQGISSYEQYF
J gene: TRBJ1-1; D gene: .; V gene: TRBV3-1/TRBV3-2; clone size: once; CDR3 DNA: TGTGCCAGCAGCCAAGATAGGGGTTGGGGGGAATCACATCTGAACACTGAAGCTTTCTTT; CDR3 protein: CASSQDRGWGESHLNTEAFF
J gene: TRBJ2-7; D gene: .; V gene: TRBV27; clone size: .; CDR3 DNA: TGTGCCAGCAGTTTGATTGGGACAAATCCCCGGGAGCAGTACTTC; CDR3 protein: CASSLIGTNPREQYF
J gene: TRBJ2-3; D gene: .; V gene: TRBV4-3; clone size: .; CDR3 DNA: TGCGCCAGCAGCCAAGATACTAGCACAGATACGCAGTATTTT; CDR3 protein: CASSQDTSTDTQYF
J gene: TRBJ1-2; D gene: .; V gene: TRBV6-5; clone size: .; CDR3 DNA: TGTGCCAGCGGGGACAAGAAGTATAACTATGGCTACACCTTC; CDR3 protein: CASGDKKYNYGYTF
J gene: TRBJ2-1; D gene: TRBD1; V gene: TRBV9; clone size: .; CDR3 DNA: TGTGCCGGAGGGACAGGGGTCGGGAATGAGCAGTTCTTC; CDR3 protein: CAGGTGVGNEQFF
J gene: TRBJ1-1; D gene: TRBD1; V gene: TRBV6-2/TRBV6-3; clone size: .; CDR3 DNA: TGTGCCAGCAGTTACCCCGGGACAGGGGGTGAGACTGAAGCTTTCTTT; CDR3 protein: CASSYPGTGGETEAFF
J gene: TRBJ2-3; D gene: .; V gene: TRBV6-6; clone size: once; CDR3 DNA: TGTGCCGTCACGCGGCCGGGAGATACGCAGTATTTT; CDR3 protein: CAVTRPGDTQYF
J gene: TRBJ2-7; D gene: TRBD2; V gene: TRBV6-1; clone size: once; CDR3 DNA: TGTGCCAGCAGTGATAGACTAGCGGGGATGAACCCCTACGAGCAGTACTTC; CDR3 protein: CASSDRLAGMNPYEQYF
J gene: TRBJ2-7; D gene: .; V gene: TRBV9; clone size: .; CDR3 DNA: TGTGCCAGCAGCTCAGGGCCCTTGTACGAGCAGTACTTC; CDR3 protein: CASSSGPLYEQYF
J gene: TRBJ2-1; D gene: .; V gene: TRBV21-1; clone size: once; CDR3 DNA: TGTGCCAGCAGCAGCGCTGGCGGACTAGCGGGATACAATGAGCAGTTCTTC; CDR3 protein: CASSSAGGLAGYNEQFF
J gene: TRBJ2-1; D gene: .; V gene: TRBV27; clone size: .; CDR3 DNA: TGTGCCAGCAGTTTAATCCAATTCGGTGAGCAGTTCTTC; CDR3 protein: CASSLIQFGEQFF